Here is one TCR beta chain with its context. No antigen is known for it. Base qualities are not at hand, and no much larger clone is one base apart. This record comes from a study of T cell repertoires in cytomegalovirus infection (dated by TCRdb to the late 2010s). With regard to the full study: Recently identified HLA-C-restricted CMV epitopes, whose presentation resists viral immunomodulation, were targeted by peptide stimulations together with well-studied HLA-B-restricted epitopes. Donor HLA type was relevant to the analysis, as public TCR beta signatures indicated carriage of CMV infection together with the matching HLA type.

The CDR3 holds 18 amino acids from the cysteine to the phenylalanine. Only the CDR3 DNA stays, 54 bases, in frame from base 1. Unmatched junction bases come to 12, with V trimmed by 0 bases and J by 5 bases. The CDR1 and CDR2 encoded by the germline V gene are MGHRA and YSYEKL. The investigation overall reported the following: In both this cohort and an independent cohort of 352 donors, the cumulative frequency of public TCR beta family members distinguished carriers of CMV infection plus the relevant HLA type. The ex vivo response was dominated by HLA-C-restricted CMV-specific TCR beta clonotypes, and the single most frequent clonotype in two of eight donors was supplied by these HLA-C-restricted clonotypes.

According to the study, the label for this sample's treatment or condition signals: in vitro stimulation with specific CMV peptide epitopes to enrich CMV-specific T cells. For sequencing, an Illumina HiSeq 1500 was employed. TCRdb reran the public reads through fastp at Q25 and MiXCR, keeping productive beta chains. Under each unique CDR3 protein, matching rows form one entry showing the most common genes and DNA. The sample table lists roughly 80,000 distinct CDR3 sequences, under 30% of them with a count of one. 50% of the sample rests with the top ten. This TCR derives from a human donor in good health (CMV status not recorded). Some clones in this sample may be carry-over from other donors' samples. Sample: CD8+ T cells from cultured PBMCs, taken from culture after CMV antigen stimulation. Recombination linked TRBV4-1 to TRBJ2-1; a stretch of 8 junction bases matches TRBD2. In nucleotide form, the sequence is TGCGCCAGCAGCCAAGATCGGGTTGGCGGGGGGATTAACAATGAGCAGTTCTTC. Translated, it reads CASSQDRVGGGINNEQFF.